The sequence of this T cell receptor beta chain was determined in a study of OX40 agonist ivuxolimab in advanced cancers. Study-wide context: In three patients, partial responses were observed, one with hepatocellular carcinoma and two with cutaneous melanoma. Study results and caveats: Among T cells, CD8+ cells averaged more expanded clones than CD4+ cells. Among the lowest levels of clonal expansion were found in partial responders at 0.1-3.0 mg/kg.

This table comes from immunoSEQ multiplex PCR, and its TCRdb copy is limited to in-frame clones, with some not included. There are some 61,000 clones in the sample; roughly 88% occur only once, and 4.8% lies in the top ten. CDR3 length: 16 amino acids. Germline V gene lookup returns CDR1 LNHNV and CDR2 YYDKDF (reference sequence). With V trimmed by 8 bases and J by 1 base, 10 bases remained unmatched. The investigators sampled blood at baseline, at cycle 4 day 1, and at cycle 7 day 1. Concerning this clone: Its target is unknown.

The chain links TRBV15 to TRBJ1-1; the match to TRBD1 covers 10 bases. Sequenced here: CD4+ or CD8+ T cells sorted from blood, sampled in a trial of the OX40 agonist ivuxolimab. The receptor comes from an adult with an advanced solid tumor such as melanoma, head and neck, liver or kidney cancer. The chain's CDR3 is CATESETGGPNTEAFF. Written as DNA, the CDR3 is TGTGCCACCGAAAGTGAGACAGGGGGCCCGAACACTGAAGCTTTCTTT.